These 8 T cell receptor beta chains were sequenced from one sample in a study of cytomegalovirus exposure and HLA in healthy donors. 13 Jbeta primers and 60 Vbeta primers were used for the PCR. Sequenced by immunoSEQ multiplex PCR; TCRdb stores in-frame clones only, minus some. The repertoire holds about 140,000 clones, with 70% to 80% as singletons. The sequenced material came from PBMCs. These receptors all come from a woman in her forties in good health and CMV-seronegative.

In DNA, the CDR3 is TGCGCCAGCAGCTTCCTAGCGGGAGAGGGCGAGCAGTACTTC. Translation gives CASSFLAGEGEQYF. This sequence joins TRBV5-1 and TRBJ2-7, with 10 bases matching TRBD2. Germline values: CDR1 SGHRS, CDR2 YFSETQ. J was trimmed by 6 bases and V by 2 bases; bases with no gene match: 5. The CDR3 loop spans 14 amino acids.

The rearrangement joins TRBV4-3 to TRBJ1-4, with a tentative D call TRBD1 (5 bases). The V gene lost 1 base and the J gene lost 5 bases, with 11 bases spanning the gap. This CDR3 has 15 amino acids. Germline V gene data show CDR1 as LGHNA and CDR2 as YSLEER. The CDR3 DNA reads as TGCGCCAGCAGCCAAGTTGGGGGAGGGAATGAAAAACTGTTTTTT. Its translation is CASSQVGGGNEKLFF.

The chain combines TRBV5-4 with TRBJ1-2; D is ambiguous. The CDR3 is 13 residues long. In germline, CDR1 is SGHNT, CDR2 YYREEE (reference sequence). With 4 bases removed from V and 8 bases from J, the gap between germline ends came to 15 bases. CDR3 residues: CASSLPGPGGYTF. The CDR3 bases are TGTGCCAGCAGCCTCCCCGGGCCGGGGGGCTACACCTTC.

V usage is TRBV18 and J usage is TRBJ1-6; TRBD1 is a possible D gene (5 bases). V lost 3 bases to trimming and J lost 10 bases, with 10 bases between them. Germline CDR1 and CDR2: KGHSH and LQKENI. This CDR3 has 13 residues. The CDR3 loop is CASSPSKGSPLHF. DNA for the CDR3: TGTGCCAGCTCACCGAGTAAGGGGTCACCCCTCCACTTT.

J is TRBJ1-2 and V is TRBV7-2, with TRBD1 as a possible D gene (6 bases). Germline CDR1 and CDR2: SGHTA and FQGNSA. Trimming stripped 4 bases from V and 8 bases from J, with 14 bases between. The length of the CDR3 is 13 residues. CDR3 amino acids: CASSSPTGRGYTF. The CDR3 nucleotides read TGTGCCAGCAGCTCCCCTACAGGGCGGGGCTACACCTTC.

As to this clone: Germline is not matched at one junction end, which may reflect a read error. The CDR3 DNA follows: TGTTCCAGCAGCTTTAGACGTGGGCGGGAGGTGTTCTTCGAGCAGTACTTC. Translating gives CSSSFRRGREVFFEQYF. This chain uses TRBV7-9 with TRBJ2-7; the match to TRBD2 covers 8 bases. The CDR3 length is 17 residues. Germline loops: CDR1 SEHNR, CDR2 FQNEAQ (reference sequence).

This chain links TRBV5-6 with TRBJ2-7, with no clear D. The CDR3 is 12 amino acids. The ends were cut back, 5 bases at V and 5 bases at J, with 11 bases in the middle. The germline V gene encodes CDR1 SGHDT and CDR2 YYEEEE. CDR3 protein: CASRSFEHEQYF. CDR3 DNA: TGTGCCAGCAGAAGCTTCGAGCACGAGCAGTACTTC.

This clone was seen just once. This sequence joins TRBV6-1 and TRBJ1-2; TRBD1 might be the D (5 bases). The CDR3 is 13 amino acids. CDR1 MNHNS and CDR2 SASEGT come from the germline V gene. Trimming removed 6 bases at V and 7 bases at J, with 15 bases between. For the CDR3, the DNA is TGTGCCAGCAGACCCCAGGGTGTAAGTGGCTACACCTTC. Translation: CASRPQGVSGYTF.